This is a list of T cell receptor beta chains from one sample in a study of blood T cell repertoires in COVID-19. The protocol was immunoSEQ multiplex PCR, while the TCRdb copy is restricted to in-frame clones and leaves out a portion. The top ten clones hold approximately 25% of a sample with roughly 100,000 clones, roughly 80% of them seen once. Sequencing was carried out using peripheral blood. The receptor source for this set is an elderly man with active or convalescent COVID-19. The CDR3 runs from the conserved cysteine through the conserved F or W. Fields, in order: J gene, V gene, D gene, clone size, CDR3 DNA, CDR3 protein. The D gene is left open where the match is weak. Size is omitted from some rows. Given values are once, few, many or a class for expanded clones.

J gene: TRBJ2-2
V gene: TRBV7-9
D gene: TRBD1
clone size: -
CDR3 DNA: TGTGCCAGCAGCACCACCGGGACAGGGGGAACCGGGGAGCTGTTTTTT
CDR3 protein: CASSTTGTGGTGELFF

J gene: TRBJ2-3
V gene: TRBV25-1
D gene: -
clone size: -
CDR3 DNA: TGTGCCAGCAGTACTAGTTTCACAGATACGCAGTATTTT
CDR3 protein: CASSTSFTDTQYF

J gene: TRBJ1-1
V gene: TRBV12-5
D gene: TRBD1
clone size: -
CDR3 DNA: TGTGCTAGTGGTTGGATAGGACAGGGCCAGAACACTGAAGCTTTCTTT
CDR3 protein: CASGWIGQGQNTEAFF

J gene: TRBJ1-1
V gene: TRBV7-2
D gene: -
clone size: -
CDR3 DNA: TGTGCCAGCAGCTTAGTACGACACCTTGAAGCTTTCTTT
CDR3 protein: CASSLVRHLEAFF

J gene: TRBJ2-1
V gene: TRBV11-2
D gene: -
clone size: -
CDR3 DNA: TGTGCCAGCAGCTTCGGACAGCTCAAACAAAATGAGCAGTTCTTC
CDR3 protein: CASSFGQLKQNEQFF

J gene: TRBJ1-6
V gene: TRBV6-6
D gene: -
clone size: -
CDR3 DNA: TGTGCCAGCAGTTACTCCCACCTCGGGGGGCAGTCACCCCTCCACTTT
CDR3 protein: CASSYSHLGGQSPLHF

J gene: TRBJ2-1
V gene: TRBV10-3
D gene: TRBD2
clone size: -
CDR3 DNA: TGTGCCATCAGGCTAGCGGGGGAGTACAATGAGCAGTTCTTC
CDR3 protein: CAIRLAGEYNEQFF

J gene: TRBJ2-3
V gene: TRBV11-2
D gene: TRBD2
clone size: once
CDR3 DNA: TGTGCCAGCAGCTTAGTGGCTAGCGGGGGGGCCTGGACAGATACGCAGTATTTT
CDR3 protein: CASSLVASGGAWTDTQYF

J gene: TRBJ1-2
V gene: TRBV2
D gene: -
clone size: -
CDR3 DNA: TGTGCCAGCCGGCGGGAAGTAAACTATGGCTACACCTTC
CDR3 protein: CASRREVNYGYTF

J gene: TRBJ1-5
V gene: TRBV3-1/TRBV3-2
D gene: -
clone size: -
CDR3 DNA: TGTGCCAGCAGCCAAAGGGGTCAGCCCCAGCATTTT
CDR3 protein: CASSQRGQPQHF

J gene: TRBJ1-2
V gene: TRBV6-6
D gene: TRBD1
clone size: -
CDR3 DNA: TGTGCCAGCAGTCCACCGGGACAGGGGGCAAATGGCTACACCTTC
CDR3 protein: CASSPPGQGANGYTF

J gene: TRBJ1-5
V gene: TRBV6-1
D gene: -
clone size: -
CDR3 DNA: TGTGCCAGCAGTGAAGTCAGGCCGCAGCCCCAGCATTTT
CDR3 protein: CASSEVRPQPQHF

J gene: TRBJ1-1
V gene: TRBV2
D gene: -
clone size: -
CDR3 DNA: TGTGCCAGCAGTGACCCATACAGGGTCACTGAAGCTTTCTTT
CDR3 protein: CASSDPYRVTEAFF